This TCR beta chain is from a study of shared clonotypes between healthy human individuals. Generated by immunoSEQ multiplex PCR, the TCRdb table keeps only in-frame clones and is missing some. In the table there are around 1.5 million clones, 98% of which are singletons. The CDR3 is made up of 10 amino acids. The V and J ends lost 7 bases and 8 bases respectively, with 9 bases between them. Germline V gene sequence: CDR1 SQVTM, CDR2 ANQGSEA. CD4+ cells underwent separation, giving CD45RA+ naive and CD45RA-negative memory subsets. The receptor's source is a man aged 30 to 39 in good health. This chain connects TRBV29-1 to TRBJ2-1; D not certain. The sample was naive CD4+ T cells sorted from blood. As for subset: CD45RA+ positively selected. The chain's CDR3 is CSGTTHEQFF. The CDR3 bases are TGCAGCGGAACTACGCATGAGCAGTTCTTC.